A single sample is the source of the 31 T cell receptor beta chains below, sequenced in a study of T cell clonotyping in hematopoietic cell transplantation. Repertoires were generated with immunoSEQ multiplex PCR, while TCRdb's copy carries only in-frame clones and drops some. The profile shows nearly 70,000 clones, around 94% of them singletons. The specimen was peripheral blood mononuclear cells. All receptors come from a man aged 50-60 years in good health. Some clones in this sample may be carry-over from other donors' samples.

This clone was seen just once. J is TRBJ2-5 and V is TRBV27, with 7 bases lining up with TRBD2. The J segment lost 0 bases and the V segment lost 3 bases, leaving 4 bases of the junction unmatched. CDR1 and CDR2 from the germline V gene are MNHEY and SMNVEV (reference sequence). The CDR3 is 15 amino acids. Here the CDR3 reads CASSLASGYQETQYF. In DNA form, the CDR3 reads TGTGCCAGCAGTTTGGCTAGCGGATACCAAGAGACCCAGTACTTC.

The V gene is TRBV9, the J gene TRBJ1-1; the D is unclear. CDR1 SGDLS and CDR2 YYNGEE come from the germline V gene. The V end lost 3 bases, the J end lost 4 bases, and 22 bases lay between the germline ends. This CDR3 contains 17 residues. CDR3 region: CASSATFRNGQTTEAFF. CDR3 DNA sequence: TGTGCCAGCAGCGCTACATTCCGGAACGGGCAAACCACTGAAGCTTTCTTT.

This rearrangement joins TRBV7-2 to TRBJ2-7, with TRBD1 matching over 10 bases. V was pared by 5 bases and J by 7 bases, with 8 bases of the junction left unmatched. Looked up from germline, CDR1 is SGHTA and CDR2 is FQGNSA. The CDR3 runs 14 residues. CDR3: CASSTRQGAGEQYF. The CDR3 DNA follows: TGTGCCAGCAGCACCCGACAGGGGGCGGGGGAGCAGTACTTC.

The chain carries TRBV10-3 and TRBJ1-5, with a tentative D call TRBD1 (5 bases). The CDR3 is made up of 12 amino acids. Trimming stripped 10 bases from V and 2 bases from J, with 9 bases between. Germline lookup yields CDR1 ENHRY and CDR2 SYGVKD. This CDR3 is CASGGGNQPQHF. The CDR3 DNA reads TGTGCCAGCGGGGGGGGCAATCAGCCCCAGCATTTT.

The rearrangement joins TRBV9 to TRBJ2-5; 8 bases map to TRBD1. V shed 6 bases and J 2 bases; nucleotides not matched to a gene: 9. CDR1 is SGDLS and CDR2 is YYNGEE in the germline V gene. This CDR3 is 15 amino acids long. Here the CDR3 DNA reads TGTGCCAGCAACCTCGGACAGGGCCGACAAGAGACCCAGTACTTC. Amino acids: CASNLGQGRQETQYF.

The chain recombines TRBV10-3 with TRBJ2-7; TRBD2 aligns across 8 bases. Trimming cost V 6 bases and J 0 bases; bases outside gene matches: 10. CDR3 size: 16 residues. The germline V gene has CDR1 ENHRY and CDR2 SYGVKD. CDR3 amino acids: CAIREPQREPSYEQYF. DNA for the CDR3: TGTGCCATCAGGGAGCCCCAGCGGGAGCCCTCCTACGAGCAGTACTTC.

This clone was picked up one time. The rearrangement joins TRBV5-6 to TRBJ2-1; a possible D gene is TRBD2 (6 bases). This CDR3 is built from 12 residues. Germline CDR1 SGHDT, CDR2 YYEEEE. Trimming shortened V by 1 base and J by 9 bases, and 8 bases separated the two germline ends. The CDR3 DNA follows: TGTGCCAGCAGCTTGACTAGCCGTGAGCAGTTCTTC. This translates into CASSLTSREQFF.

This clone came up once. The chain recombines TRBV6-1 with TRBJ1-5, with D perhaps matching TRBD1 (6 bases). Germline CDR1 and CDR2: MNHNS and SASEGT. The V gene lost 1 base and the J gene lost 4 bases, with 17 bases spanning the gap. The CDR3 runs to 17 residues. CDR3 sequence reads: CASSEVRRGRWNQPQHF. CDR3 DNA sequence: TGTGCCAGCAGTGAAGTCCGCAGGGGCAGATGGAATCAGCCCCAGCATTTT.

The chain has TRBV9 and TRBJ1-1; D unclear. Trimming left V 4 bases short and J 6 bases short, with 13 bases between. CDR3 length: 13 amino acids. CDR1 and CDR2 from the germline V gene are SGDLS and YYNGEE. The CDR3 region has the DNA TGTGCCAGCAGCCCACAACCCAGCCCTGAAGCTTTCTTT. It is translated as CASSPQPSPEAFF.

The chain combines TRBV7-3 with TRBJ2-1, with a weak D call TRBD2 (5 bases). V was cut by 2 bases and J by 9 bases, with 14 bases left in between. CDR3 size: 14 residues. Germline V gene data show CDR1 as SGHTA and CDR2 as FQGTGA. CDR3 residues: CASSLQTRVGEQFF. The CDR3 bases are TGTGCCAGCAGCTTACAAACTAGGGTGGGTGAGCAGTTCTTC.

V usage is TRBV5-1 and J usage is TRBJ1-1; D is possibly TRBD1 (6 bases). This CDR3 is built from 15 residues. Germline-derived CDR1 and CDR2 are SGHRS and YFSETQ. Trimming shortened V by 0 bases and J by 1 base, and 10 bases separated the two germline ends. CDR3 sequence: CASSLAGGANTEAFF. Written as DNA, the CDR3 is TGCGCCAGCAGCTTGGCCGGGGGGGCGAACACTGAAGCTTTCTTT.

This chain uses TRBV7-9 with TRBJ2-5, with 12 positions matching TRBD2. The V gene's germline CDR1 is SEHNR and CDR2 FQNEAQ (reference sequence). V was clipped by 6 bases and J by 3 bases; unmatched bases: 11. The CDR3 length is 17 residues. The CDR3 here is CASSSDRGLAGEETQYF. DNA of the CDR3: TGTGCCAGCAGTTCGGACAGGGGACTAGCGGGCGAAGAGACCCAGTACTTC.

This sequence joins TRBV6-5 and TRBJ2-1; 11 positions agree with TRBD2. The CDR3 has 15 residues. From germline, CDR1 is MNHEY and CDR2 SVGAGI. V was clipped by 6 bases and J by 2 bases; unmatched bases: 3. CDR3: CASRASGGTYNEQFF. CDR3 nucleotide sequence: TGTGCCAGCAGGGCTAGCGGGGGGACCTACAATGAGCAGTTCTTC.

In DNA form, the CDR3 reads TGTGCCAGCGGGAATCAGCCCCAGCATTTT. Translated: CASGNQPQHF. V usage is TRBV6-5 and J usage is TRBJ1-5; no definite D call. The CDR3 spans 10 residues. V was shortened by 8 bases and J by 4 bases, with 3 bases between the two germline ends. CDR1 is MNHEY and CDR2 is SVGAGI in the germline V gene.

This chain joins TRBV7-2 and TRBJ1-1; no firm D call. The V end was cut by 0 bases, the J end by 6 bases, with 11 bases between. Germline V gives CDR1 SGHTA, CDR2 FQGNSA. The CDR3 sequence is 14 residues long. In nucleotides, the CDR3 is TGTGCCAGCAGCTTAGCCTGGGGTGGGGCTGAAGCTTTCTTT. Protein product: CASSLAWGGAEAFF. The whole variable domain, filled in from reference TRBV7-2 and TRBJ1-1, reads GAGVSQSPSNKVTEKGKDVELRCDPISGHTALYWYRQSLGQGLEFLIYFQGNSAPDKSGLPSDRFSAERTGGSVSTLTIQRTQQEDSAVYLCASSLAWGGAEAFFGQGTRLTVV.

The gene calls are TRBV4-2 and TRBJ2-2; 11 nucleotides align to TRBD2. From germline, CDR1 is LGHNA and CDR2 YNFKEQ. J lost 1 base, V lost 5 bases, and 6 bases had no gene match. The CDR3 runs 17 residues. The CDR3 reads CASSLLAGALNTGELFF. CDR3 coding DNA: TGTGCCAGCAGCTTACTAGCGGGGGCACTGAACACCGGGGAGCTGTTTTTT.

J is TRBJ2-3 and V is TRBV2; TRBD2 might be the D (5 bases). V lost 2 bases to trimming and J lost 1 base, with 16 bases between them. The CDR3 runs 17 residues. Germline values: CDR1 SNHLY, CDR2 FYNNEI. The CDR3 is CASSESGSRLGTDTQYF. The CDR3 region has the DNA TGTGCCAGCAGTGAAAGTGGGAGTAGGCTTGGCACAGATACGCAGTATTTT. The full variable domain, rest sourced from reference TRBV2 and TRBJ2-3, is EPEVTQTPSHQVTQMGQEVILRCVPISNHLYFYWYRQILGQKVEFLVSFYNNEISEKSEIFDDQFSVERPDGSNFTLKIRSTKLEDSAMYFCASSESGSRLGTDTQYFGPGTRLTVL.

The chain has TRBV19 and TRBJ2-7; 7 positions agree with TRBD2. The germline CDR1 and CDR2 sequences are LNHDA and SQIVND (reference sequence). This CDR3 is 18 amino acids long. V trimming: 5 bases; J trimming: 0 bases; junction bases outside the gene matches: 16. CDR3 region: CASSSLSRSGASSYEQYF. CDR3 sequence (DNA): TGTGCCAGTAGTTCCCTAAGCCGAAGCGGGGCGAGCTCCTACGAGCAGTACTTC.

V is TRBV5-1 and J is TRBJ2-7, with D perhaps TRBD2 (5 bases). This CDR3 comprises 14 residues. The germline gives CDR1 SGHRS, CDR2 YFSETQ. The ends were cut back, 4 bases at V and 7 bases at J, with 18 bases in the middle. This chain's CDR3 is CASSVQDSLPEQYF. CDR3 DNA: TGCGCCAGCAGCGTGCAGGACTCCCTCCCAGAGCAGTACTTC.

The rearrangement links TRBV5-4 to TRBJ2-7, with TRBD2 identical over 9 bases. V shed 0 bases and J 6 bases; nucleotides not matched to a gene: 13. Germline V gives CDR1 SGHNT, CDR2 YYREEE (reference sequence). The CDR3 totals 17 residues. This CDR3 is CASSLGSWTSAYAEQYF. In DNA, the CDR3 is TGTGCCAGCAGCTTGGGGTCGTGGACTAGCGCTTATGCCGAGCAGTACTTC.

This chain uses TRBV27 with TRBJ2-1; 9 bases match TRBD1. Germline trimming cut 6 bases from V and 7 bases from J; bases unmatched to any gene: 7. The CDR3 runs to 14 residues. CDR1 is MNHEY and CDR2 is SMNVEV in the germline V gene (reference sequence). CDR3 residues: CASRLNRGPNEQFF. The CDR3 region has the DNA TGTGCCAGCAGACTGAACAGGGGGCCTAATGAGCAGTTCTTC.

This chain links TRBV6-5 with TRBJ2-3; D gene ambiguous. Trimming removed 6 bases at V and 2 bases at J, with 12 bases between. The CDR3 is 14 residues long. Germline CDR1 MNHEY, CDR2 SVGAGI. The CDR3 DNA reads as TGTGCCAGCAGCTCCGGGTCCTTCACAGATACGCAGTATTTT. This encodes CASSSGSFTDTQYF.

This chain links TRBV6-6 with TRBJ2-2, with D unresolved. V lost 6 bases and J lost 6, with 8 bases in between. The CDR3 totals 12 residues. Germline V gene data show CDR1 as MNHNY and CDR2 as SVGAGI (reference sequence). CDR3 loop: CASRLYPGELFF. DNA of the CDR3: TGTGCCAGCAGGCTTTATCCCGGGGAGCTGTTTTTT.

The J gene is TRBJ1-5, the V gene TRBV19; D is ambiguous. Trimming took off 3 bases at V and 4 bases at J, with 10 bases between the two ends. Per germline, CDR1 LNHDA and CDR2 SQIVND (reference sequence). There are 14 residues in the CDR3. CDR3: CASSILQLNQPQHF. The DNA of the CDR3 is TGTGCCAGTAGTATCTTACAGTTAAATCAGCCCCAGCATTTT.

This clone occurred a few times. CDR3 sequence (DNA): TGTGCCAGCAGTGAAGCGCGTACGGCTGAAGCTTTCTTT. It is translated as CASSEARTAEAFF. V is TRBV6-1 and J is TRBJ1-1; D not certain. The V and J ends lost 0 bases and 6 bases respectively, with 8 bases between them. There are 13 residues in the CDR3. CDR1 is MNHNS, CDR2 SASEGT, per germline.

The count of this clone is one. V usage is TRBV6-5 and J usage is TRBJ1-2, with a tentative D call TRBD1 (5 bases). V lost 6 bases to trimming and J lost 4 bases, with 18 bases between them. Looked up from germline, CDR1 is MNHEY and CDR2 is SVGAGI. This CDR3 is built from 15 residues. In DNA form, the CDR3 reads TGTGCCAGCAGAGAAAATACGGACACCCTCTATGGCTACACCTTC. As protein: CASRENTDTLYGYTF.

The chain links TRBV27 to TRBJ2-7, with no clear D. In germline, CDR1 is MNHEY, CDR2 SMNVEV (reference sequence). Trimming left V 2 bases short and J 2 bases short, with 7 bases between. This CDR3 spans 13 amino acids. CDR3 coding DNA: TGTGCCAGCAGTTTAAGAGCTACCTACGAGCAGTACTTC. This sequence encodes CASSLRATYEQYF.

CDR3 loop: CASSSTGVRLNEQFF. The CDR3 region has the DNA TGTGCCAGCAGTTCAACGGGAGTAAGGCTGAATGAGCAGTTCTTC. J is TRBJ2-1 and V is TRBV28; TRBD2 might be the D (6 bases). The V and J ends lost 4 bases and 7 bases respectively, with 17 bases between them. Germline V gives CDR1 MDHEN, CDR2 SYDVKM. CDR3 length: 15 residues.

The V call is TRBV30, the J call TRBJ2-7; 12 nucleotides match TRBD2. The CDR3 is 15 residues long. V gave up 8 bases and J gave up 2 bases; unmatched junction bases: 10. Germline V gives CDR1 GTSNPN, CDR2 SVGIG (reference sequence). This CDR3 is CAGVKPSGRAYEQYF. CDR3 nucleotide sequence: TGTGCCGGAGTCAAACCTAGCGGGAGGGCCTACGAGCAGTACTTC.

CDR3 loop: CASSPMDTSGPKNIQYF. Written as DNA, the CDR3 is TGTGCCAGTAGTCCCATGGACACATCGGGGCCCAAAAACATTCAGTACTTC. The chain combines TRBV19 with TRBJ2-4, with D perhaps being TRBD1 or TRBD2 (5 bases each). V was cut by 5 bases and J by 2 bases, with 19 bases left in between. This CDR3 has 17 residues. Germline CDR1 reads LNHDA; CDR2 reads SQIVND (reference sequence).

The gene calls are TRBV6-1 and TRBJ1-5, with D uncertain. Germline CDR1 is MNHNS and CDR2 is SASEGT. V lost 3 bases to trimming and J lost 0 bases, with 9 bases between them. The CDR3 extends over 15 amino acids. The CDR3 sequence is CASSELADSNQPQHF. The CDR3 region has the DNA TGTGCCAGCAGTGAGCTGGCAGATAGCAATCAGCCCCAGCATTTT.